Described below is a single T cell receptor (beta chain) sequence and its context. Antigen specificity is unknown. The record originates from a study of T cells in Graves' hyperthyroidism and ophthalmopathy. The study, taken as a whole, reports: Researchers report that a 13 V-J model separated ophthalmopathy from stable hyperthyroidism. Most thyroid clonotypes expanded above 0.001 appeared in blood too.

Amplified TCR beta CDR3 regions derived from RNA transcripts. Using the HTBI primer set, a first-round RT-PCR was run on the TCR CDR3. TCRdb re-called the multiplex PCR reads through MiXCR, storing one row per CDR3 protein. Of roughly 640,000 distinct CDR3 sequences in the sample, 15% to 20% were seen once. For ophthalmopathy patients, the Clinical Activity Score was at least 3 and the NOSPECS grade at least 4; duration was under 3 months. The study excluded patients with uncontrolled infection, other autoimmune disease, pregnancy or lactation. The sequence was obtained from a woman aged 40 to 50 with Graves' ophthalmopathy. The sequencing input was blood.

CDR3 loop: CASSLSGTGHTEAFF. Written as DNA, the CDR3 is TGTGCCAGCAGTTTATCCGGGACAGGGCATACTGAAGCTTTCTTT. This rearrangement joins TRBV28 to TRBJ1-1, with 9 bases identical to TRBD1. The junction had 5 bases not matched to a gene; V was cut back by 1 base and J by 5 bases. The length of the CDR3 is 15 residues. Germline CDR1 reads MDHEN; CDR2 reads SYDVKM.